This TCR beta chain was recorded in a study of blood T cell repertoires in COVID-19. The V gene's germline CDR1 is SGHRS and CDR2 YFSETQ. The CDR3 loop spans 16 amino acids. V was pared by 2 bases and J by 14 bases, with 13 bases of the junction left unmatched. This clone was detected once. Clones were read by immunoSEQ multiplex PCR, and TCRdb kept only the in-frame ones, dropping some. The profile shows around 300,000 clones, 83% of them singletons. J is TRBJ2-3 and V is TRBV5-1, with TRBD2 identical over 14 bases. The sample comprised peripheral blood. The receptor's source is a woman aged 45-65 years who had recovered from COVID-19. The CDR3 DNA reads TGCGCCAGCAGCTTTCTCGGACTAGCGGGGGGCCACGGGCTGTATTTT. Translating it yields CASSFLGLAGGHGLYF.